This T cell receptor (beta chain) appears in the sequencing data of a study of T cell changes during pregnancy in multiple sclerosis. The CDR3 contains 15 residues. From germline, CDR1 is LNHNV and CDR2 YYDKDF (reference sequence). The junction had 7 bases not matched to a gene; V was cut back by 3 bases and J by 10 bases. Sequenced by immunoSEQ multiplex PCR; TCRdb stores in-frame clones only, minus some. Of fewer than 90,000 clones in the sample, approximately 93% are singletons; the top ten hold under 2%. This TCR derives from a female donor in good health, enrolled as a control in a pregnancy study. The sequencing used peripheral blood, collected after pregnancy. The chain couples TRBV15 to TRBJ2-1, with 12 nucleotides matching TRBD2. The CDR3 sequence is CATSSPGLAGLEQFF. For the CDR3, the DNA is TGTGCCACCAGCAGTCCGGGACTAGCGGGTCTCGAGCAGTTCTTC. Looking up the rest from reference TRBV15 and TRBJ2-1 gives the full variable domain: DAMVIQNPRYQVTQFGKPVTLSCSQTLNHNVMYWYQQKSSQAPKLLFHYYDKDFNNEADTPDNFQSRRPNTSFCFLDIRSPGLGDTAMYLCATSSPGLAGLEQFFGPGTRLTVL.